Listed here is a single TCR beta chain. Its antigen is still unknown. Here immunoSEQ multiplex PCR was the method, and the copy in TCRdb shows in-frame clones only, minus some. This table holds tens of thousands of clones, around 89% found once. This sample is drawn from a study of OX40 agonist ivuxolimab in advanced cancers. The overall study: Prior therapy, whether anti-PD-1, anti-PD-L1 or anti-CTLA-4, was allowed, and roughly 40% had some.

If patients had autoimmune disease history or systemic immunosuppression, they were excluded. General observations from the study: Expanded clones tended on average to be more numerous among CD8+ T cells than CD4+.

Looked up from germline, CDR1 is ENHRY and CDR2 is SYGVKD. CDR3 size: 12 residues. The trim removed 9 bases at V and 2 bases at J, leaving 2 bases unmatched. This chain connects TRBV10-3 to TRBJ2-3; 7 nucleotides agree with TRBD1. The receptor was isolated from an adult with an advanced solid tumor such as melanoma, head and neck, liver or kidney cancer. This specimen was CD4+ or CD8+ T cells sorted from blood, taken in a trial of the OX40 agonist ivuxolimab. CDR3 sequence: CAMGQLTDTQYF. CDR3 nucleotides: TGTGCCATGGGACAGCTCACAGATACGCAGTATTTT.